A single sample is the source of the 24 T cell receptor beta chains below, sequenced in a study of T-cell memory formation after mild COVID-19 (dated by TCRdb to 2020 to 2023). Library preparation employed 5' RACE. This sample was sequenced with an Illumina NovaSeq 6000. The raw public data were reprocessed by TCRdb itself: fastp quality trimming at Q25, MiXCR clonotype calling, in-frame beta chains only. Duplicate CDR3 protein sequences are folded into a single record with the most common DNA and genes. This sample has about 110,000 distinct CDR3 sequences in its table, and around 12% of those were observed once. The ten largest account for about 27% of the sample. Material: PBMCs or a T cell subset sorted from them (not recorded which). The receptors derive from an adult woman who had mild COVID-19 (a few samples of this study predate the infection). The sample titles of this study are shuffled in the database, so cell type and time point are left out; the donor was told from shared clones.

This clonotype was recorded a few times. V and J are TRBV2 and TRBJ2-1, with D possibly called TRBD1 or TRBD2 (5 bases each). Trimming stripped 2 bases from V and 9 bases from J, with 8 bases between. The CDR3 is 12 amino acids. The V gene's germline CDR1 is SNHLY and CDR2 FYNNEI. CDR3 residues: CASSERGAEQFF. The CDR3 nucleotides read TGTGCCAGCAGTGAACGAGGGGCTGAGCAGTTCTTC.

This clonotype was recorded a few times. The chain recombines TRBV10-1 with TRBJ2-7; 8 bases align to TRBD1. Germline CDR1 reads WNHNN; CDR2 reads SYGVQD (reference sequence). Unmatched junction bases numbered 6, after V lost 10 bases and J lost 1 base. The CDR3 length is 13 residues. The CDR3 DNA reads as TGCGCCAAAGGACAGGGATCATCCTACGAGCAGTACTTC. Residues: CAKGQGSSYEQYF.

The chain joins TRBV12-3 or TRBV12-4 to TRBJ2-7; D is perhaps TRBD2 (5 bases). The CDR3 is 16 amino acids. V gave up 2 bases and J gave up 4 bases, with 18 bases separating them. The CDR3 reads CASSLSGSRGPYEQYF. The CDR3 region has the DNA TGTGCCAGCAGTTTATCGGGATCTAGAGGACCATACGAGCAGTACTTC.

There are a few counts of this clonotype. The chain employs TRBV28 and TRBJ2-7; D unclear. The germline CDR1 and CDR2 sequences are MDHEN and SYDVKM. CDR3 length: 12 residues. V lost 7 bases and J 3 bases, leaving 10 bases between the germline ends. CDR3 sequence: CASMKGVYEQYF. CDR3 nucleotide sequence: TGTGCCAGCATGAAAGGAGTCTACGAGCAGTACTTC.

This rearrangement joins TRBV9 to TRBJ2-1; D is perhaps TRBD2 (5 bases). CDR3 length equals 14 residues. V lost 4 bases and J lost 6, with 14 bases in between. Germline V gene lookup returns CDR1 SGDLS and CDR2 YYNGEE. CDR3 sequence (DNA): TGTGCCAGCAGCAGAGGCGGAGGATTCAATGAGCAGTTCTTC. It encodes CASSRGGGFNEQFF.

The chain carries TRBV6-2 or TRBV6-3 and TRBJ2-7; 8 bases are a match to TRBD2. With V trimmed by 0 bases and J by 2 bases, 9 bases remained unmatched. Germline CDR1 is MNHEY and CDR2 is SVGEGT. The CDR3 has 17 residues. The CDR3 here is CASSYSPAGGPTYEQYF. The CDR3 DNA follows: TGTGCCAGCAGTTACTCCCCCGCGGGGGGACCGACCTACGAGCAGTACTTC.

The chain links TRBV20-1 to TRBJ2-7; D remains unclear. The CDR3 loop spans 14 amino acids. From germline, CDR1 is DFQATT and CDR2 SNEGSKA (reference sequence). V was shortened by 0 bases and J by 1 base, with 10 bases between the two germline ends. CDR3 coding DNA: TGCAGTGCTAGAGATGAGATGGGTTCCTACGAGCAGTACTTC. It yields the protein CSARDEMGSYEQYF.

This clonotype was detected many times. The chain employs TRBV5-6 and TRBJ2-7, with 12 bases fitting TRBD1. The ends lost 3 bases at V and 2 bases at J; junction bases unmatched: 9. In germline, CDR1 is SGHDT, CDR2 YYEEEE. The CDR3 length is 17 residues. The CDR3 loop is CASSYGTGGVFPYEQYF. CDR3 DNA: TGTGCCAGCAGCTACGGGACAGGGGGCGTGTTCCCCTACGAGCAGTACTTC.

This clonotype was counted ten times or more. The chain combines TRBV5-4 with TRBJ2-7; weak D call: TRBD1 (5 bases). Germline-derived CDR1 and CDR2 are SGHNT and YYREEE (reference sequence). The CDR3 has 15 amino acids. With 1 base removed from V and 6 bases from J, the gap between germline ends came to 17 bases. CDR3 bases: TGTGCCAGCAGCTTGAGGGGCCCGACATTCAGCGAGCAGTACTTC. It encodes CASSLRGPTFSEQYF.

The chain combines TRBV30 with TRBJ2-3, with 7 nucleotides matching TRBD2. V trimming: 2 bases; J trimming: 0 bases; junction bases outside the gene matches: 2. Germline V gives CDR1 GTSNPN, CDR2 SVGIG (reference sequence). CDR3 length: 14 amino acids. This chain's CDR3 is CAWSLSGSTDTQYF. In nucleotides, the CDR3 is TGTGCCTGGAGTCTTAGCGGGAGCACAGATACGCAGTATTTT.

This clonotype was seen a handful of times. The genes are TRBV5-1 and TRBJ2-5, with D perhaps matching TRBD1 (5 bases). V was cut by 0 bases and J by 2 bases, with 8 bases left in between. Germline loops: CDR1 SGHRS, CDR2 YFSETQ. The CDR3 is 14 residues long. The CDR3 nucleotides read TGCGCCAGCAGCTTGGGAGACAGACAAGAGACCCAGTACTTC. The encoded protein is CASSLGDRQETQYF.

This sequence joins TRBV7-2 and TRBJ1-1, with D unclear. The V end was cut by 5 bases, the J end by 6 bases, with 16 bases between. Germline assignment: CDR1 SGHTA and CDR2 FQGNSA. The CDR3 contains 14 residues. The CDR3 DNA follows: TGTGCCAGCAGCCAATCGTTTGGACCCTCTGAAGCTTTCTTT. The encoded protein is CASSQSFGPSEAFF.

At least ten counts were recorded for this clonotype. V is TRBV12-3 or TRBV12-4 and J is TRBJ2-7; 9 bases line up with TRBD1. The ends lost 3 bases at V and 0 bases at J; junction bases unmatched: 9. The CDR3 sequence is 17 residues long. CDR3 sequence (DNA): TGTGCCAGCAGTTTGTACAGGGGGCTCGACTCCTCCTACGAGCAGTACTTC. Its translation: CASSLYRGLDSSYEQYF.

This clonotype turned up a few times. This chain uses TRBV11-2 with TRBJ2-2; TRBD2 aligns across 15 bases. This CDR3 region has 17 residues. Per the germline V gene, CDR1 is SGHAT and CDR2 is FQNNGV. The junction had 7 bases not matched to a gene; V was cut back by 7 bases and J by 4 bases. The CDR3 sequence is CASTGTSGGLITGELFF. The CDR3 DNA is TGTGCCAGCACCGGGACTAGCGGGGGGTTGATCACCGGGGAGCTGTTTTTT.

This sequence joins TRBV19 and TRBJ2-3; D is uncertain. Germline CDR1 reads LNHDA; CDR2 reads SQIVND (reference sequence). The CDR3 contains 13 residues. The V and J ends lost 5 bases and 5 bases respectively, with 11 bases between them. The CDR3 DNA follows: TGTGCCAGTAGTTTGATGACGGAAGATACGCAGTATTTT. The encoded protein is CASSLMTEDTQYF.

This clonotype was recorded a few times. This chain uses TRBV29-1 with TRBJ1-2, with D tentatively TRBD1 (5 bases). Germline V gene data show CDR1 as SQVTM and CDR2 as ANQGSEA. The CDR3 length is 12 residues. Trimming took 7 bases from V and 7 from J, leaving 16 bases between them. CDR3 residues: CSAEMGLAGYTF. CDR3 bases: TGCAGCGCCGAGATGGGGCTTGCTGGCTACACCTTC.

This chain joins TRBV7-9 and TRBJ1-2; unclear D gene. The germline gives CDR1 SEHNR, CDR2 FQNEAQ (reference sequence). CDR3 length equals 17 residues. The V and J ends lost 4 bases and 2 bases respectively, with 20 bases between them. CDR3 nucleotide sequence: TGTGCCAGCAGCTCGACCTCCCTGCCCAGTATAAACTATGGCTACACCTTC. This translates into CASSSTSLPSINYGYTF.

The chain couples TRBV24-1 to TRBJ2-1; no clear D gene. V gave up 5 bases and J gave up 6 bases, with 7 bases separating them. This CDR3 has 12 residues. CDR1 KGHDR and CDR2 SFDVKD come from the germline V gene. The CDR3 protein is CATSGVSNEQFF. CDR3 DNA sequence: TGTGCCACCAGTGGAGTCTCCAATGAGCAGTTCTTC.

This clonotype has ten or more counts. The chain is built from TRBV5-5 and TRBJ2-7; D not certain. The CDR3 consists of 14 residues. CDR1 SGHKS and CDR2 YYEKEE come from the germline V gene (reference sequence). Deletions cut 6 bases from V and 3 bases from J, with 16 bases between. CDR3 amino acids: CASTPWQLFYEQYF. The CDR3, as DNA: TGTGCCAGCACCCCGTGGCAGCTCTTCTACGAGCAGTACTTC. Full variable domain (outside the CDR3, taken from reference TRBV5-5 and TRBJ2-7): DAGVTQSPTHLIKTRGQQVTLRCSPISGHKSVSWYQQVLGQGPQFIFQYYEKEERGRGNFPDRFSARQFPNYSSELNVNALLLGDSALYLCASTPWQLFYEQYFGPGTRLTVT.

This clonotype was seen repeatedly, ten times or more. The CDR3 coding sequence is TGCAGTGCTCCCCGTACCGCAAACGGGGACTACAATGAGCAGTTCTTC. Its translation: CSAPRTANGDYNEQFF. The chain is built from TRBV20-1 and TRBJ2-1; D perhaps matches TRBD2 (5 bases). Trimming took 5 bases from V and 3 from J, leaving 20 bases between them. The CDR3 is 16 residues long. CDR1 DFQATT and CDR2 SNEGSKA come from the germline V gene (reference sequence).

The sample holds a few counts of this clonotype. The V call is TRBV24-1, the J call TRBJ2-7, with 10 nucleotides matching TRBD1. Looked up from germline, CDR1 is KGHDR and CDR2 is SFDVKD. The CDR3 covers 15 residues. V lost 2 bases and J lost 3; bases outside the gene matches: 3. The CDR3 DNA is TGTGCCACCAGTGATTCCGGACAGGGGGTCTACGAGCAGTACTTC. Amino acids: CATSDSGQGVYEQYF.

The chain employs TRBV4-1 and TRBJ2-7, with 10 bases that match TRBD2. V lost 0 bases to trimming and J lost 2 bases; unmatched junction nucleotides: 7. CDR1 and CDR2 (germline): MGHRA, YSYEKL. The CDR3 sequence is 17 residues long. This chain's CDR3 is CASSQDPPLAGAYEQYF. The CDR3 DNA follows: TGCGCCAGCAGCCAAGATCCTCCGCTAGCGGGAGCCTACGAGCAGTACTTC.

The chain combines TRBV4-1 with TRBJ2-7, with TRBD1 identical over 8 bases. Per the germline V gene, CDR1 is MGHRA and CDR2 is YSYEKL. This CDR3 is built from 16 residues. Unmatched junction bases numbered 7, after V lost 1 base and J lost 2 bases. The DNA of the CDR3 is TGCGCCAGCAGCCAAGGGATCGACAGGGGTACCTACGAGCAGTACTTC. It yields the protein CASSQGIDRGTYEQYF.

The table lists this clonotype with a few counts. CDR3 in amino acids: CSALRTWTGQGNGETQYF. Written as DNA, the CDR3 is TGCAGTGCCCTAAGAACCTGGACAGGGCAAGGTAATGGAGAGACCCAGTACTTC. This chain joins TRBV20-1 and TRBJ2-5; TRBD1 matches 8 bases. This CDR3 contains 18 residues. Germline V gene data show CDR1 as DFQATT and CDR2 as SNEGSKA (reference sequence). After removal of 6 bases from V and 4 bases from J, the junction contained 22 bases not matched to a gene.